The 26 T cell receptor beta chains listed next were all sequenced from one sample in a study of T cells in Graves' hyperthyroidism and ophthalmopathy. TCR beta CDR3 region amplification was performed from RNA transcripts. Using the HTBI primer set, a first-round RT-PCR was run on the TCR CDR3. TCRdb processed the multiplex PCR reads anew with MiXCR; each CDR3 protein has one entry. The profile shows fewer than 800,000 distinct CDR3 sequences, about 17% of them singletons. Sequencing was performed on blood. The receptor source for this set is a man between 18 and 35 years old with Graves' hyperthyroidism.

This clonotype was seen only a few times. The chain couples TRBV6-6 to TRBJ2-7; 7 nucleotides agree with TRBD2. The germline gives CDR1 MNHNY, CDR2 SVGAGI (reference sequence). The CDR3 length is 15 residues. V lost 2 bases and J lost 3; bases outside the gene matches: 7. CDR3 bases: TGTGCCAGCAGTTACGTAAGCGGGACCGGCTACGAGCAGTACTTC. As protein: CASSYVSGTGYEQYF.

V and J are TRBV6-1 and TRBJ1-1; perhaps TRBD1 as D (6 bases). CDR3 length: 15 amino acids. V was pared by 5 bases and J by 1 base, with 14 bases between. Germline V gene lookup returns CDR1 MNHNS and CDR2 SASEGT. CDR3 residues: CASSYPEGGNTEAFF. The CDR3 DNA is TGTGCCAGCAGTTACCCCGAGGGGGGGAACACTGAAGCTTTCTTT.

Regarding this clonotype: One base away lies a much larger clone, so this may be a sequencing read error. The V call is TRBV7-9, the J call TRBJ2-7; 10 positions agree with TRBD2. The ends lost 2 bases at V and 5 bases at J; junction bases unmatched: 9. The CDR3 is made up of 16 amino acids. CDR1 is SEHNR and CDR2 is FQNEAQ in the germline V gene (reference sequence). CDR3 sequence (DNA): TGTGCCAGCAGCTTACCCAGCGGGAGGGCCGGGGACGAGCAGTACTTC. It yields the protein CASSLPSGRAGDEQYF.

Only a few counts were recorded for this clonotype. Relative to the germline gene, one junction end is altered; a read error may explain this. The rearrangement links TRBV20-1 to TRBJ2-1; TRBD2 agrees at 7 bases. The CDR3 loop spans 14 amino acids. In germline, CDR1 is DFQATT, CDR2 SNEGSKA (reference sequence). In DNA form, the CDR3 reads TGCAGTGCTAGGTCTGCGGGAGCGGGTAATGAGCAGCTCTTC. It is translated as CSARSAGAGNEQLF.

This clonotype has just a few counts. This chain uses TRBV19 with TRBJ1-5, with unresolved D. CDR1 LNHDA and CDR2 SQIVND come from the germline V gene (reference sequence). V lost 2 bases to trimming and J lost 4 bases, with 6 bases between them. CDR3 size: 13 residues. The CDR3 protein is CASSIRVNQPQHF. The CDR3 DNA follows: TGTGCCAGTAGTATAAGAGTTAATCAGCCCCAGCATTTT.

This clonotype occurred many times. This rearrangement joins TRBV28 to TRBJ2-3, with 9 bases aligning to TRBD1. This CDR3 has 16 amino acids. CDR1 is MDHEN, CDR2 SYDVKM, per germline. The ends lost 7 bases at V and 0 bases at J; junction bases unmatched: 8. For the CDR3, the DNA is TGTGCCAGCATGAGACAGGGGGTAAGGAGCACAGATACGCAGTATTTT. Protein sequence: CASMRQGVRSTDTQYF.

This clonotype was observed many times. This sequence joins TRBV28 and TRBJ2-3; 12 nucleotides align to TRBD1. The J segment lost 4 bases and the V segment lost 3 bases, leaving 5 bases of the junction unmatched. The CDR3 runs to 16 residues. Germline assignment: CDR1 MDHEN and CDR2 SYDVKM. CDR3: CASSLGQGAWADTQYF. As DNA, the CDR3 is TGTGCCAGCAGTTTGGGACAGGGGGCTTGGGCAGATACGCAGTATTTT.

This clonotype was seen a handful of times. The gene calls are TRBV28 and TRBJ2-5, with 15 nucleotides matching TRBD2. The CDR3 length is 17 residues. The V gene's germline CDR1 is MDHEN and CDR2 SYDVKM. Unmatched junction bases numbered 3, after V lost 2 bases and J lost 2 bases. DNA of the CDR3: TGTGCCAGCAGTTTACCAGGACTAGCGGGAGGGCAAGAGACCCAGTACTTC. Protein sequence: CASSLPGLAGGQETQYF.

The sample holds many counts of this clonotype. This chain links TRBV2 with TRBJ1-1; D may be TRBD1 (5 bases). The germline CDR1 and CDR2 sequences are SNHLY and FYNNEI. V was pared by 7 bases and J by 2 bases, with 11 bases between. This CDR3 contains 13 residues. The CDR3 DNA follows: TGTGCCAGCACCGGGGACGGTAACACTGAAGCTTTCTTT. It codes for CASTGDGNTEAFF.

This clonotype has only a few counts. One end of the junction is discordant with germline, which a read error may explain. V gene TRBV20-1 combines with J gene TRBJ2-2; TRBD2 matches 8 bases. There are 16 residues in the CDR3. Germline CDR1 is DFQATT and CDR2 is SNEGSKA (reference sequence). CDR3 DNA: TGCAGTGCTAGGGGCCCGCGGGGGGCGGACACCGGGGAGCTGTCTTTT. It is translated as CSARGPRGADTGELSF.

This clonotype was counted many times. V and J are TRBV7-2 and TRBJ2-1; the match to TRBD2 covers 11 bases. Germline CDR1 reads SGHTA; CDR2 reads FQGNSA. The CDR3 length is 16 residues. The ends lost 0 bases at V and 12 bases at J; junction bases unmatched: 10. The CDR3 is CASSLAGTSGPSGQFF. The CDR3 DNA is TGTGCCAGCAGCTTAGCCGGGACTAGCGGCCCGAGTGGGCAGTTCTTC.

V usage is TRBV28 and J usage is TRBJ2-7, with 10 positions matching TRBD2. Germline loops: CDR1 MDHEN, CDR2 SYDVKM. The J segment lost 7 bases and the V segment lost 4 bases, leaving 13 bases of the junction unmatched. The CDR3 runs 16 residues. Here the CDR3 DNA reads TGTGCCAGCAGTTATCTTACTAGCGGGATTCCCCGGGAGCAGTACTTC. Amino acids: CASSYLTSGIPREQYF.

V usage is TRBV6-2 or TRBV6-3 and J usage is TRBJ2-7; 7 nucleotides line up with TRBD2. Germline CDR1 reads MNHEY; CDR2 reads SVGEGT. This CDR3 is built from 14 residues. The V segment lost 2 bases and the J segment 7 bases; nucleotides outside the gene matches: 8. CDR3 DNA sequence: TGTGCCAGCAGTTACGACAGCGGGACTTGGGAGCAGTACTTC. Translated: CASSYDSGTWEQYF.

This clonotype has just a few counts. This sequence joins TRBV12-3 or TRBV12-4 and TRBJ1-2; TRBD1 matches 7 bases. CDR3 length equals 16 residues. V lost 6 bases to trimming and J lost 7 bases; unmatched junction nucleotides: 17. CDR3 residues: CASSPRMQGGGSGYTF. Written as DNA, the CDR3 is TGTGCCAGCAGCCCAAGGATGCAGGGGGGAGGGAGTGGCTACACCTTC.

Only a few counts were recorded for this clonotype. The chain recombines TRBV27 with TRBJ2-7; D tentatively fits TRBD1 or TRBD2 (5 bases each). V lost 6 bases to trimming and J lost 0 bases, with 18 bases between them. Germline V gene lookup returns CDR1 MNHEY and CDR2 SMNVEV (reference sequence). This CDR3 has 16 residues. The CDR3 DNA reads TGTGCCAGCAGACTGACGGGGATCGACAGCTCCTACGAGCAGTACTTC. Amino acid sequence: CASRLTGIDSSYEQYF.

This clonotype was counted at least ten times. CDR3 sequence reads: CASSYDRAANSYNEQFF. The CDR3 DNA reads TGTGCCAGCAGTTACGATCGGGCGGCCAACTCCTACAATGAGCAGTTCTTC. The chain combines TRBV6-2 or TRBV6-3 with TRBJ2-1, with no clear D. Germline loops: CDR1 MNHEY, CDR2 SVGEGT. Between the trimmed V and J ends, which lost 2 bases and 0 bases, there was a span of 14 bases. The CDR3 has 17 amino acids.

This clonotype was recorded many times. V usage is TRBV28 and J usage is TRBJ1-1; possibly TRBD1 for D (6 bases). CDR3 length equals 14 residues. Trimming pared 7 bases from V and 5 bases from J, leaving 17 bases between. Germline V gene lookup returns CDR1 MDHEN and CDR2 SYDVKM. This chain's CDR3 is CASILNRVGTEAFF. Here the CDR3 DNA reads TGTGCCAGCATCCTAAACAGGGTTGGGACTGAAGCTTTCTTT.

Points on this clonotype: A much larger clone lies a single base off, so this may be a read error. This sequence joins TRBV10-3 and TRBJ2-7, with 13 bases identical to TRBD2. The CDR3 covers 18 residues. The V segment lost 6 bases and the J segment 8 bases; nucleotides outside the gene matches: 19. Germline-derived CDR1 and CDR2 are ENHRY and SYGVKD. The CDR3 nucleotides are TGTGCCATCAGCACCGGGACTAGCGGGACTGGGCTAGTCGACAAGCAGTACTTC. The encoded protein is CAISTGTSGTGLVDKQYF.

This clonotype appeared many times. This chain joins TRBV12-3 or TRBV12-4 and TRBJ2-1; TRBD2 aligns across 7 bases. V lost 2 bases to trimming and J lost 3 bases; unmatched junction nucleotides: 4. The CDR3 runs 15 residues. In nucleotides, the CDR3 is TGTGCCAGCAGTTTATCGGGAGGCCACTACAATGAGCAGTTCTTC. It codes for CASSLSGGHYNEQFF.

This clonotype was counted between two and nine times. The genes are TRBV29-1 and TRBJ2-2, with 9 nucleotides matching TRBD1. The CDR3 consists of 18 residues. Germline V gene sequence: CDR1 SQVTM, CDR2 ANQGSEA. V gave up 5 bases and J gave up 0 bases; unmatched junction bases: 13. The DNA of the CDR3 is TGCAGCGTTACTTGGACAGGGGACGAGGGGACGAACACCGGGGAGCTGTTTTTT. Residues: CSVTWTGDEGTNTGELFF.

This clonotype was counted a single time. The CDR3 loop is CASSYSSGTASYEQYF. DNA of the CDR3: TGTGCCAGCAGTTACTCGTCTGGGACAGCCTCCTACGAGCAGTACTTC. The rearrangement joins TRBV6-6 to TRBJ2-7; 7 bases line up with TRBD1. The J segment lost 0 bases and the V segment lost 0 bases, leaving 5 bases of the junction unmatched. Germline CDR1 is MNHNY and CDR2 is SVGAGI (reference sequence). The CDR3 extends over 16 amino acids.

Many counts were recorded for this clonotype. CDR3 bases: TGCAGTGCTAGAGGGCTACAGAACTCCTACGAGCAGTACTTC. Protein product: CSARGLQNSYEQYF. The chain recombines TRBV20-1 with TRBJ2-7; D ambiguous. The CDR3 is 14 amino acids. Germline V gene sequence: CDR1 DFQATT, CDR2 SNEGSKA (reference sequence). Trimming removed 1 base at V and 0 bases at J, with 10 bases between.

Note on this clonotype: A much larger clonotype is one base distant, so this may be a read error. V is TRBV6-1 and J is TRBJ1-1; D remains unclear. This CDR3 spans 16 amino acids. V was shortened by 5 bases and J by 6 bases, with 22 bases between the two germline ends. Germline loops: CDR1 MNHNS, CDR2 SASEGT. Here the CDR3 DNA reads TGTGCCAGCAGTCGACCCGCCGGAGCCCTGGGCGCTGAAGCTTTCTTT. Amino acids: CASSRPAGALGAEAFF.

This clonotype was counted at least ten times. The chain links TRBV12-3 or TRBV12-4 to TRBJ1-1, with D unclear. The CDR3 is made up of 13 amino acids. The V and J ends lost 4 bases and 0 bases respectively, with 6 bases between them. The CDR3 nucleotides read TGTGCCAGCAGTTCTGTTATGAACACTGAAGCTTTCTTT. As protein: CASSSVMNTEAFF.

A few counts support this clonotype. The gene calls are TRBV27 and TRBJ1-2; no clear D gene. The ends were cut back, 4 bases at V and 5 bases at J, with 11 bases in the middle. Germline CDR1 and CDR2: MNHEY and SMNVEV (reference sequence). The CDR3 contains 13 residues. DNA for the CDR3: TGTGCCAGCAGTTCGCGGTCGGGATATGGCTACACCTTC. Its protein product is CASSSRSGYGYTF.

This clonotype came up many times. The rearrangement joins TRBV27 to TRBJ2-7; tentatively, D is TRBD1 (5 bases). Germline values: CDR1 MNHEY, CDR2 SMNVEV (reference sequence). The CDR3 has 16 residues. Trimming left V 0 bases short and J 0 bases short, with 12 bases between. The CDR3 DNA reads as TGTGCCAGCAGTTTATCGGCAGGGCAGATCTCCTACGAGCAGTACTTC. It translates to CASSLSAGQISYEQYF.